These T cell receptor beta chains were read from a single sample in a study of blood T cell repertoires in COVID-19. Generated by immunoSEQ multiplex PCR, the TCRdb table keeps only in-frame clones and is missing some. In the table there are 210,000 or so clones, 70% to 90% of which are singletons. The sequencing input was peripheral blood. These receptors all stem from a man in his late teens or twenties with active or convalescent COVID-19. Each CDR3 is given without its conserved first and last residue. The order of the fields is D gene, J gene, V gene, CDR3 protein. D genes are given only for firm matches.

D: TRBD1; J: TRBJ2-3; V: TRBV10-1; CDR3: ASSDEGWLGQEITDTQY
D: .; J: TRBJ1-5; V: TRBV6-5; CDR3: ASSPGGLQPQH
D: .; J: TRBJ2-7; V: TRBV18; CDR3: ASSPGGKPYEQY
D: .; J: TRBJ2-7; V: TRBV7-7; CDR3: ASSAGWTSYEQY
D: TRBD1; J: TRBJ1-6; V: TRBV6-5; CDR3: ASSLTGDNSPLH
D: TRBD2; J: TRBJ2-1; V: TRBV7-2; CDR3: ASSPGLAGNNEQF
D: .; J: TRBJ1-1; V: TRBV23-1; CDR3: ASSNMNTEAF
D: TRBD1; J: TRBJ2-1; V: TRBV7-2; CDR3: ASSSRTGEREQF
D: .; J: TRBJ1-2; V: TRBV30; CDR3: AWSVLRGPGGYT
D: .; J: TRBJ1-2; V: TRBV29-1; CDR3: RRGGLNYGYT
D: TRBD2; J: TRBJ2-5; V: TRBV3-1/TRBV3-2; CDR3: ASSQGGSAETQY
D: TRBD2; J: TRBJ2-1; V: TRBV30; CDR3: AWTGTSVGEQF
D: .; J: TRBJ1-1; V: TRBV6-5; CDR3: ASNPVMNTEAF
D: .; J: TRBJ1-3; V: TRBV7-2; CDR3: ASSLSSFTRYSGNTIY
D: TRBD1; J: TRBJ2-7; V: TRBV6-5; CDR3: ASGGTGAAYEQY
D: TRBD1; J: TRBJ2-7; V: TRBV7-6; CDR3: ASSLDDRGREQY
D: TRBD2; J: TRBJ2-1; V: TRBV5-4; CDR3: ASSPPRLAGQVEQF
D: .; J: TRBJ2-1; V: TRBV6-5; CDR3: ASKIGLYNEQF
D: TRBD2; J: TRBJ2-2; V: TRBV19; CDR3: ASSLSGPTGELF
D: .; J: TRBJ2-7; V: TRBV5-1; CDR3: ASSFDTYEQY
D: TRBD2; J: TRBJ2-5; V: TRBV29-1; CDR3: SHRASGSLYETQY
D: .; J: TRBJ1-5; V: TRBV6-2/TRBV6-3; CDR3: ASSYRVALTLGNQPQH
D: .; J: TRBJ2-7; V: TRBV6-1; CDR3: ASSDLRGINEQY
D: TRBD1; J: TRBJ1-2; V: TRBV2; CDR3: ASSARDSDYGYT
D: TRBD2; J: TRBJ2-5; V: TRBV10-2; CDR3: ASSGGPGGETQY
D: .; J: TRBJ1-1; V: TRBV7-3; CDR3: ASSPDRDGEAF
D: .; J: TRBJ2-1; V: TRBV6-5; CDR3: ASQYNEQF
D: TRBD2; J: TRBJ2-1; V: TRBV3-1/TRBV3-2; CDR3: ASSPYTTGTTFNEQF
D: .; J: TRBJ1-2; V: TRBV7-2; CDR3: ASSLTRGEGYT
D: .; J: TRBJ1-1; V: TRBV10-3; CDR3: AISEGGFRTEAF
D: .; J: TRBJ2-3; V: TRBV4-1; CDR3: ASSPGLLSAASTDTQY
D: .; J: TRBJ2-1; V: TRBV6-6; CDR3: ASSRTTNPNEQF
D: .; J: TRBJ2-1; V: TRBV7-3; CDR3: ASSSDTYNEQF
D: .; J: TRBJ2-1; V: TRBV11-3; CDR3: ASSTNRYNEQF